This TCR beta chain emerged from a study of T-cell reconstitution after alpha-beta-depleted transplantation in children. The CDR3 contains 14 residues. V gave up 5 bases and J gave up 4 bases, with 11 bases separating them. Looked up from germline, CDR1 is MDHEN and CDR2 is SYDVKM. For TCRbeta, the library was prepared with unique molecular identifiers. TCRdb reprocessed the PCR reads via MiXCR and lists one record per CDR3 protein. This table has about 980,000 distinct CDR3 sequences, about 30% appearing once. Findings of the study overall: Several patients had high TCRbeta diversity at day 60; it came from surviving recipient T cells and thymic progenitors. About two months after transplant, alpha-beta T cells reportedly came from several hundred expanded graft clones. Counts and diversity of T cells one year after transplant came mostly from newly produced T cells.

On this clonotype itself: Its antigen is still unknown.

V gene TRBV28 combines with J gene TRBJ1-4; D call uncertain. The sequenced sample was PBMCs, mostly from graft donor cells, obtained 360 days after TCRalphabeta/CD19-depleted stem cell transplant. The origin of this receptor is a boy younger than two who had a stem cell transplant for SCID, so the T cells may come from the graft donor. The CDR3 region is CASSPVAFNEKLFF. The CDR3 bases are TGTGCCAGCAGTCCCGTGGCCTTTAATGAAAAACTGTTTTTT.